What follows are 8 T cell receptor beta chains derived from one specimen sequenced in a study of cytomegalovirus exposure and HLA in healthy donors. The data were produced by immunoSEQ multiplex PCR, yet TCRdb's version contains in-frame clones alone and is incomplete. The sample shows some 130,000 clones, approximately 94% of them seen only once. The sequenced sample consisted of PBMCs. Receptors were obtained from a man in his late teens or twenties in good health and CMV-seropositive.

The genes are TRBV5-6 and TRBJ1-6; tentative D call: TRBD1 (5 bases). Trimming stripped 2 bases from V and 9 bases from J, with 18 bases between. Germline V lookup: CDR1 SGHDT, CDR2 YYEEEE. The CDR3 totals 16 residues. This chain's CDR3 is CASSLWGAGRGSPLHF. CDR3 nucleotide sequence: TGTGCCAGCAGCTTATGGGGTGCAGGGAGGGGTTCACCCCTCCACTTT. The complete variable domain, with remaining parts taken from reference TRBV5-6 and TRBJ1-6, reads DAGVTQSPTHLIKTRGQQVTLRCSPKSGHDTVSWYQQALGQGPQFIFQYYEEEERQRGNFPDRFSGHQFPNYSSELNVNALLLGDSALYLCASSLWGAGRGSPLHFGNGTRLTVT.

The chain employs TRBV27 and TRBJ2-1; TRBD1 agrees at 8 bases. CDR1 and CDR2 from the germline V gene are MNHEY and SMNVEV (reference sequence). V shed 3 bases and J 7 bases; nucleotides not matched to a gene: 11. The CDR3 length is 16 residues. CDR3 amino acids: CASSFQTGVLLNEQFF. The CDR3 bases are TGTGCCAGCAGTTTCCAGACAGGGGTATTATTAAATGAGCAGTTCTTC.

This clone was found once. The chain links TRBV28 to TRBJ1-6; maybe TRBD1 (5 bases). CDR3 length: 16 residues. V was pared by 2 bases and J by 10 bases, with 18 bases between. Germline CDR1 MDHEN, CDR2 SYDVKM. CDR3 in amino acids: CASSLSLPGGDSPLHF. The CDR3 bases are TGTGCCAGCAGTTTAAGTCTACCGGGGGGGGACTCACCCCTCCACTTT.

V gene TRBV30 combines with J gene TRBJ1-1, with 8 bases aligning to TRBD1. CDR1 is GTSNPN and CDR2 is SVGIG in the germline V gene (reference sequence). This CDR3 is built from 12 residues. With V trimmed by 5 bases and J by 2 bases, 1 base remained unmatched. In DNA, the CDR3 is TGTGCCTGGGGACAGGGTAACACTGAAGCTTTCTTT. Translated, it gives CAWGQGNTEAFF.

V usage is TRBV28 and J usage is TRBJ1-3; 7 bases are a match to TRBD1. J was trimmed by 4 bases and V by 6 bases; bases with no gene match: 9. Germline-derived CDR1 and CDR2 are MDHEN and SYDVKM. This CDR3 is built from 15 residues. The CDR3 DNA is TGTGCCAGCAGGACCCCAGACAGGGAAGGAAACACCATATATTTT. It encodes CASRTPDREGNTIYF. The full variable domain, its missing parts supplied by reference TRBV28 and TRBJ1-3, is DVKVTQSSRYLVKRTGEKVFLECVQDMDHENMFWYRQDPGLGLRLIYFSYDVKMKEKGDIPEGYSVSREKKERFSLILESASTNQTSMYLCASRTPDREGNTIYFGEGSWLTVV.

This clone was seen only once. The J gene is TRBJ2-4, the V gene TRBV11-2; maybe TRBD2 (6 bases). Germline V CDR1 and CDR2: SGHAT, FQNNGV. V lost 1 base to trimming and J lost 7 bases, with 8 bases between them. The CDR3 runs to 13 residues. CDR3 in DNA: TGTGCCAGCAGCTTAGCGGCGGGGAACATTCAGTACTTC. It is translated as CASSLAAGNIQYF.

The genes are TRBV13 and TRBJ2-1, with 11 bases that match TRBD2. Germline V CDR1 and CDR2: PRHDT, FYEKMQ (reference sequence). The V gene end was trimmed by 5 bases and the J gene end by 6 bases; junction bases not matched to a gene: 15. CDR3 length equals 18 residues. Here the CDR3 DNA reads TGTGCCAGCAGCCTGGGCTTTTCTCCCGGGACTAGCGGCAATGAGCAGTTCTTC. This translates into CASSLGFSPGTSGNEQFF.

The rearrangement links TRBV28 to TRBJ2-7; 14 bases map to TRBD2. The CDR3 contains 18 residues. V lost 4 bases to trimming and J lost 0 bases; unmatched junction nucleotides: 8. Germline values: CDR1 MDHEN, CDR2 SYDVKM. CDR3 protein: CASSYGAGTSGSSYEQYF. As DNA, the CDR3 is TGTGCCAGCAGTTACGGAGCCGGGACTAGCGGGAGCTCCTACGAGCAGTACTTC.